This T cell receptor beta chain was recovered during a study of shared clonotypes between healthy human individuals. General study results and limits: Clonotype sharing among donors was expected to depend on sequencing depth. Sampling included only blood; tissue repertoires likely differ. Naive CD4 clonotypes were shared across a handful of donors at around 5%.

Positive CCR7 selection of CD45RO-negative cells yielded the naive CD8 cells, and terminally differentiated effector memory CD45RA+ cells were excluded. In the case of this clone: Its antigen is not identified. Other DNA sequences of this sample code for an identical CDR3.

From germline, CDR1 is MNHEY and CDR2 SMNVEV (reference sequence). V was cut by 5 bases and J by 4 bases, with 11 bases left in between. CDR3 length equals 13 residues. Sorted-subset replicate PCRs used about 200 ng DNA, roughly 28,000 T cell genomes. Clones were sequenced by immunoSEQ multiplex PCR, and TCRdb holds only the in-frame ones, with some missing. This repertoire shows some 2,100,000 clones, more than 85% found once; its top ten account for roughly 1.7%. This receptor was taken from a man aged 18 to 29 in good health. Some clones in this sample may be carry-over from other donors' samples. Sequences were obtained from naive CD8+ T cells from PBMCs. The chain combines TRBV27 with TRBJ1-2, with D perhaps matching TRBD1 (6 bases). CDR3 coding DNA: TGTGCCAGCAGTCTCCAGGGGAGCTATGGCTACACCTTC. It translates to CASSLQGSYGYTF.